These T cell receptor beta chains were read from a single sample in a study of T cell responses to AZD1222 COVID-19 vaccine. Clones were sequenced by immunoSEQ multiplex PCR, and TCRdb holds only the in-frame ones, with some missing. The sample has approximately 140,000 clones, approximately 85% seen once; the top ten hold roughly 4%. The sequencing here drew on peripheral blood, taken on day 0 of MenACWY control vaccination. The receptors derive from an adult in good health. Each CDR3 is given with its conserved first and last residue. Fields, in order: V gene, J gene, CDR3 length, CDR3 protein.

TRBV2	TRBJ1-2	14	CASSESRGPYGYTF
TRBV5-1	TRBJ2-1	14	CASSGLGSSSNYIF
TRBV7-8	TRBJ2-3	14	CASSSGTGTDTQYF
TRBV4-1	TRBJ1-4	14	CASSHPSFNEKLFF
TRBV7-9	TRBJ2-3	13	CASSHTSSDTQYF
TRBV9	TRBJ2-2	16	CASSVHRGVNSGELFF
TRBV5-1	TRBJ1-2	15	CASSSDRGRFWGYTF
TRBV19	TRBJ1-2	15	CASSITARQGHGYTF
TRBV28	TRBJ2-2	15	CASSFALATTGELFF
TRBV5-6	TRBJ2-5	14	CASSSTGEVETQYF
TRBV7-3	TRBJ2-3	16	CASSLGQGVVADTQYF
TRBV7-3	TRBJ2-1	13	CASSMTAYNEQFF
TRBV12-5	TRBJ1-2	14	CASGLVLGTDGYTF
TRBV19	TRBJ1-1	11	CASSIVTEAFF
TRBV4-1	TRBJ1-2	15	CASSQAGLRLYGYTF
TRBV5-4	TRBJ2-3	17	CASSYRLAGAAADTQYF
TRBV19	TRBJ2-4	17	CASSIGGALVAKNIQYF
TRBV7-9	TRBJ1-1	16	CASSGPSGALGTEAFF
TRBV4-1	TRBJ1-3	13	CASSQWGRNTIYF
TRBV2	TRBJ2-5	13	CASSKRGGETQYF
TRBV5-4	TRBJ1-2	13	CASSLDSLYGYTF
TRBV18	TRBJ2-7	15	CASSPRQGAGYEQYF
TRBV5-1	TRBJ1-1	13	CASSGRGGTEAFF
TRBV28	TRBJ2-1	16	CASSPTGTGMKNEQFF
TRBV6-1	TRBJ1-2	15	CASSEALEGNYGYTF
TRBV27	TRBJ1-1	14	CASSLGGSNTEAFF
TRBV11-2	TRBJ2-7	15	CASSQVASFSYEQYF
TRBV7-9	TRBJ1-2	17	CASSFSGSRGNNYGYTF
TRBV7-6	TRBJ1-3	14	CASSSPGQGDTIYF
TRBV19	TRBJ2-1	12	CASSIGWREQFF
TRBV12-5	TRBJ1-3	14	CATRARGSGNTIYF
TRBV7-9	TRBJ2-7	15	CASSLSRTTGNEQYF
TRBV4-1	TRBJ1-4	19	CASSQTGTGYNRNNEKLFF
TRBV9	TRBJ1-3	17	CASSPTGTGGSGNTIYF
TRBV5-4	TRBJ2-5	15	CASSPTRDRAETQYF
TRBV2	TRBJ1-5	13	CASSDDRAQPQHF
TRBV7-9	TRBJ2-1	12	CASLGIANEQFF
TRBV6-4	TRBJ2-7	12	CASSDSSYEQYF
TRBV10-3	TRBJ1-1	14	CAISDRTGGTEAFF
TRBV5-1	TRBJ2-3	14	CASSSGLAVDTQYF
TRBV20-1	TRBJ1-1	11	CSASWGTEAFF